Many counts were recorded for the clone carrying this TCR beta chain. TCR beta CDR3 sequences were amplified from RNA transcripts. The HTBI primer set drove a first-round RT-PCR of the TCR CDR3. TCRdb fed the multiplex PCR reads into MiXCR, producing one record per CDR3 protein. The sample lists 400,000 to 600,000 distinct CDR3 sequences; more than 20% were seen once. These data belong to a study of T cells in Graves' hyperthyroidism and ophthalmopathy. The sequenced sample consisted of blood. The sequence came from a man aged 18 to 29 with Graves' hyperthyroidism.

The CDR3 bases are TGCAGTGCTAGGGATAGGGGGGCTGTCGGTGGCTACACCTTC. As protein: CSARDRGAVGGYTF. This chain connects TRBV20-1 to TRBJ1-2, with TRBD1 as a possible D gene (6 bases). This CDR3 is 14 amino acids long. Germline V gene lookup returns CDR1 DFQATT and CDR2 SNEGSKA (reference sequence). Trimming pared 3 bases from V and 7 bases from J, leaving 18 bases between.